The 18 T cell receptor beta chains given below trace back to one sample, sequenced in a study of blood T cell repertoires in COVID-19 (dated by TCRdb to the early 2020s). To prepare the library, the immunoSEQ multiplex PCR assay was applied. The source is immuneACCESS, and TCRdb retained only in-frame sequences with V and J called. Part of the clones is not carried over; for the studies checked, unresolved V genes explain less than half of this, and the remainder is unexplained. The sample table records about 140,000 clones; approximately 87% of these occur just once. The top ten hold about 4.3% of the sample. Sequencing input: peripheral blood. Source of these receptors: a middle-aged woman with acute or convalescent COVID-19.

The V and J genes are TRBV4-3 and TRBJ2-7; the match to TRBD1 covers 11 bases. Germline V CDR1 and CDR2: LGHNA, YSLEER. This CDR3 contains 15 residues. V gave up 4 bases and J gave up 1 base; unmatched junction bases: 3. CDR3 protein: CASSPGTGGSYEQYF. Written as DNA, the CDR3 is TGCGCCAGCAGCCCAGGGACAGGGGGTTCCTACGAGCAGTACTTC.

This clone was recorded a few times. V and J are TRBV30 and TRBJ1-1, with D possibly matching TRBD1 (5 bases). CDR3 length: 11 amino acids. V lost 0 bases and J 11 bases, leaving 10 bases between the germline ends. Germline V gives CDR1 GTSNPN, CDR2 SVGIG (reference sequence). In nucleotides, the CDR3 is TGTGCCTGGAGTGTACAGGCCCTGGCTTTCTTT. This sequence encodes CAWSVQALAFF.

The rearrangement joins TRBV7-3 to TRBJ2-2; D is unclear. Trimming stripped 0 bases from V and 3 bases from J, with 5 bases between. The CDR3 runs 14 residues. Germline V lookup: CDR1 SGHTA, CDR2 FQGTGA. The chain's CDR3 is CASSLTRDTGELFF. CDR3 nucleotides: TGTGCCAGCAGCTTAACGAGAGACACCGGGGAGCTGTTTTTT. Filled out from reference TRBV7-3 and TRBJ2-2, the complete variable domain reads GAGVSQTPSNKVTEKGKYVELRCDPISGHTALYWYRQSLGQGPEFLIYFQGTGAADDSGLPNDRFFAVRPEGSVSTLKIQRTERGDSAVYLCASSLTRDTGELFFGEGSRLTVL.

This chain connects TRBV7-6 to TRBJ2-6; TRBD1 aligns across 7 bases. Germline trimming cut 3 bases from V and 0 bases from J; bases unmatched to any gene: 8. The germline V gene encodes CDR1 SGHVS and CDR2 FNYEAQ. This CDR3 region has 18 residues. CDR3 sequence: CASSLPTGASSGANVLTF. The CDR3 coding sequence is TGTGCCAGCAGCTTGCCCACAGGGGCTAGCTCTGGGGCCAACGTCCTGACTTTC.

The count of this clone is one. The identical CDR3 is also encoded by other nucleotide sequences in the sample. The V gene is TRBV29-1, the J gene TRBJ1-1; TRBD1 aligns across 7 bases. Unmatched junction bases numbered 2, after V lost 3 bases and J lost 4 bases. This CDR3 is 12 amino acids long. The germline CDR1 and CDR2 sequences are SQVTM and ANQGSEA. The CDR3, as DNA: TGCAGCGTTGACCCAGGGGGCACTGAAGCTTTCTTT. Protein: CSVDPGGTEAFF.

The genes are TRBV5-4 and TRBJ1-2; TRBD1 agrees at 9 bases. V was pared by 4 bases and J by 4 bases, with 8 bases of the junction left unmatched. Germline V gene sequence: CDR1 SGHNT, CDR2 YYREEE (reference sequence). The CDR3 spans 15 residues. CDR3 amino acids: CASSVPGQGGYGYTF. CDR3 in DNA: TGTGCCAGCAGCGTTCCGGGACAGGGTGGCTATGGCTACACCTTC.

The genes are TRBV5-5 and TRBJ1-2; 7 nucleotides line up with TRBD1. V dropped 3 bases and J dropped 0; count of bases not matched to a gene: 8. The CDR3 contains 16 residues. Germline CDR1 reads SGHKS; CDR2 reads YYEKEE (reference sequence). CDR3 sequence reads: CASSWDSHAANYGYTF. DNA of the CDR3: TGTGCCAGCAGCTGGGACAGCCACGCTGCTAACTATGGCTACACCTTC.

The chain couples TRBV6-5 to TRBJ1-4, with D hard to call. Trimming pared 2 bases from V and 10 bases from J, leaving 8 bases between. CDR1 is MNHEY, CDR2 SVGAGI, per germline. CDR3 length: 12 residues. The CDR3 DNA is TGTGCCAGCAGTTACCAGGAGGGAAAACTGTTTTTT. Translating gives CASSYQEGKLFF.

The gene calls are TRBV10-3 and TRBJ1-1, with TRBD1 as a possible D gene (6 bases). The ends were cut back, 7 bases at V and 5 bases at J, with 14 bases in the middle. Germline V gene sequence: CDR1 ENHRY, CDR2 SYGVKD. The CDR3 length is 13 residues. The CDR3 DNA reads as TGTGCCATCAACCAGGGGTTGTGGACTGAAGCTTTCTTT. Protein: CAINQGLWTEAFF.

This clone was counted only a few times. The rearrangement uses TRBV7-9 and TRBJ1-2; D not resolved. V was clipped by 5 bases and J by 8 bases, with 12 bases between them. This CDR3 comprises 12 residues. CDR1 is SEHNR, CDR2 FQNEAQ, per germline (reference sequence). CDR3 DNA: TGTGCCAGCAGCCAAGACGCGGGAGGCTACACCTTC. It codes for CASSQDAGGYTF.

V is TRBV6-2 or TRBV6-3 and J is TRBJ2-6; TRBD2 matches 8 bases. Germline values: CDR1 MNHEY, CDR2 SVGEGT. After removal of 5 bases from V and 0 bases from J, the junction contained 6 bases not matched to a gene. The CDR3 loop spans 17 amino acids. The CDR3 loop reads CASSPTSGRSGANVLTF. CDR3 DNA sequence: TGTGCCAGCAGTCCCACTAGCGGCCGCTCTGGGGCCAACGTCCTGACTTTC.

V and J are TRBV6-5 and TRBJ2-1; TRBD1 is a possible D gene (6 bases). The length of the CDR3 is 15 residues. The germline V and J ends were trimmed by 5 bases and 4 bases, with 15 bases remaining between them. The germline V gene encodes CDR1 MNHEY and CDR2 SVGAGI. CDR3 in amino acids: CASSPTRGQYNEQFF. In DNA, the CDR3 is TGTGCCAGCAGTCCAACCCGGGGACAATACAATGAGCAGTTCTTC.

The chain uses TRBV27 and TRBJ2-1; 7 positions match TRBD1. The germline CDR1 and CDR2 sequences are MNHEY and SMNVEV (reference sequence). V dropped 0 bases and J dropped 6; count of bases not matched to a gene: 8. The CDR3 contains 16 residues. The CDR3 region has the DNA TGTGCCAGCAGTTTATCTGGGACAGCCCCTCCCAATGAGCAGTTCTTC. This codes for CASSLSGTAPPNEQFF.

This chain connects TRBV20-1 to TRBJ2-5, with D unresolved. Germline lookup yields CDR1 DFQATT and CDR2 SNEGSKA (reference sequence). The CDR3 spans 11 residues. V lost 3 bases to trimming and J lost 2 bases, with 4 bases between them. DNA for the CDR3: TGCAGTGCTAGTCGGCAAGAGACCCAGTACTTC. Residues: CSASRQETQYF.

Turning to this clone: At one boundary the junction diverges from the germline segment, which might be a read error. The rearrangement joins TRBV20-1 to TRBJ2-7, with D tentatively TRBD2 (7 bases). This CDR3 is 11 amino acids long. Germline V gene sequence: CDR1 DFQATT, CDR2 SNEGSKA (reference sequence). The CDR3 loop is CSAQGRGSYIF. DNA of the CDR3: TGCAGTGCTCAGGGGAGGGGCAGCTACATCTTC.

The chain links TRBV24-1 to TRBJ2-1; D is undetermined. V was cut by 4 bases and J by 4 bases, with 7 bases left in between. Germline V CDR1 and CDR2: KGHDR, SFDVKD. The CDR3 extends over 13 amino acids. The CDR3 bases are TGTGCCACCAGTGACGAGCGATACAATGAGCAGTTCTTC. This translates into CATSDERYNEQFF.

This clone counts as medium-sized. The DNA for the CDR3 is TGTGCCAGCAGTGAAGCGGGGGGGACTGAAGCTTTCTTT. It codes for CASSEAGGTEAFF. The chain employs TRBV6-1 and TRBJ1-1; weak D call: TRBD1 (5 bases). V shed 0 bases and J shed 5 bases, with 7 bases lying between them. This CDR3 has 13 residues. The V gene's germline CDR1 is MNHNS and CDR2 SASEGT.

In DNA, the CDR3 is TGTGCCAGCAACCCTGAGAGGGACACTGAAGCTTTCTTT. As protein: CASNPERDTEAFF. The chain is built from TRBV6-5 and TRBJ1-1; D gene uncertain. Germline V gives CDR1 MNHEY, CDR2 SVGAGI. V was clipped by 7 bases and J by 3 bases, with 12 bases between them. CDR3 length equals 13 residues.